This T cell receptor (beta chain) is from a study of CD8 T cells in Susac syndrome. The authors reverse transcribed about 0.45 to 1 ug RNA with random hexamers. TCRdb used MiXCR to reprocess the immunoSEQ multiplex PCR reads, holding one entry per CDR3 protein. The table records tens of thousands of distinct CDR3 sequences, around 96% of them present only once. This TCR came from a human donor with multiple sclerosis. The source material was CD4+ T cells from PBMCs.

The CDR3 DNA reads as TGTGCCAGCAGTCTCGTAGAGGGGGTATCAGCTTTCTTT. Translation gives CASSLVEGVSAFF. The chain recombines TRBV12-3 or TRBV12-4 with TRBJ1-1, with a tentative D call TRBD1 (6 bases). V lost 5 bases and J 10 bases, leaving 17 bases between the germline ends. There are 13 residues in the CDR3.